The clone carrying this T cell receptor beta chain was recorded at least ten times. This sample stems from a study of tumor-infiltrating lymphocytes in primary liver carcinoma. Starting material of 500 ng total RNA yielded TCR beta cDNA via a constant-region primer. Three nested multiplex PCR rounds, a slightly modified ARM-PCR, produced the libraries for TCR beta. Running 9 to 10 cycles apiece, the first two PCR rounds relied on TRBV1-TRBV30 forward primers together with a C-beta reverse primer. MiXCR was run by TCRdb on the multiplex PCR reads, yielding one entry per CDR3 protein. The table records 150,000 to 200,000 distinct CDR3 sequences, over 50% of them present only once. CDR1 and CDR2 (germline): SGHAT, FQNNGV. The CDR3 has 19 amino acids. Trimming cost V 0 bases and J 0 bases, with 17 bases left between them. The authors took blood RNA from unsorted whole blood and also extracted germline DNA.

The chain couples TRBV11-2 to TRBJ2-2, with D possibly TRBD1 on 6 matching bases. This TCR was sampled from a man aged 40-49 years with primary liver carcinoma and hepatitis B virus infection. The sample consisted of peripheral blood. Written as DNA, the CDR3 is TGTGCCAGCAGCTTAGATCGAGGGGGAGTGCGCCCGAACACCGGGGAGCTGTTTTTT. It encodes CASSLDRGGVRPNTGELFF.